Listed here are 25 T cell receptor beta chains from one sample, sequenced in a study of neoadjuvant anti-PD-1 for oral cavity cancer. The protocol was immunoSEQ multiplex PCR, while the TCRdb copy is restricted to in-frame clones and leaves out a portion. The sample records 20,000 to 25,000 clones, more than 35% being singletons. Time point indicated: after neoadjuvant nivolumab, at surgical resection. The sequenced sample was tumor tissue, obtained after nivolumab (anti-PD-1) treatment. Source of these receptors: a person aged 35 to 85 with oral cavity squamous cell carcinoma.

The chain recombines TRBV10-1 with TRBJ2-1; tentatively, D is TRBD1 or TRBD2 (7 bases each). The CDR3 runs 17 residues. Per the germline V gene, CDR1 is WNHNN and CDR2 is SYGVQD (reference sequence). V dropped 5 bases and J dropped 0 bases, with 17 bases sitting between them. CDR3 nucleotide sequence: TGCGCCAGCAGTCCCCGACAGGGAGGGACCTCCTACAATGAGCAGTTCTTC. This translates into CASSPRQGGTSYNEQFF.

This clone was picked up a small number of times. V is TRBV27 and J is TRBJ2-7; TRBD2 aligns across 9 bases. V lost 1 base, J lost 3 bases, and 7 bases stayed unmatched. The CDR3 contains 16 residues. Germline CDR1 is MNHEY and CDR2 is SMNVEV (reference sequence). As DNA, the CDR3 is TGTGCCAGCAGTTTATACGCTAGCGGGGAGATCTACGAGCAGTACTTC. This codes for CASSLYASGEIYEQYF.

This rearrangement joins TRBV19 to TRBJ2-1; D may be TRBD2 (6 bases). The V gene lost 3 bases and the J gene lost 6 bases, with 15 bases spanning the gap. This CDR3 has 15 amino acids. The germline V gene encodes CDR1 LNHDA and CDR2 SQIVND (reference sequence). This CDR3 reads CASSIRGKVANEQFF. The CDR3 nucleotides read TGTGCCAGTAGTATTCGGGGGAAGGTTGCCAATGAGCAGTTCTTC.

The V call is TRBV27, the J call TRBJ1-1, with TRBD1 as a possible D gene (6 bases). This CDR3 contains 13 residues. Germline V CDR1 and CDR2: MNHEY, SMNVEV (reference sequence). V was pared by 6 bases and J by 5 bases, with 13 bases between. The CDR3 is CASRGQGRTEAFF. DNA of the CDR3: TGTGCCAGCAGGGGGCAGGGGCGTACTGAAGCTTTCTTT.

V is TRBV2 and J is TRBJ1-4; perhaps TRBD1 as D (6 bases). The germline CDR1 and CDR2 sequences are SNHLY and FYNNEI. V lost 10 bases and J 2 bases, leaving 11 bases between the germline ends. The CDR3 runs 13 residues. Here the CDR3 reads CATLGQTNEKLFF. CDR3 nucleotides: TGTGCCACGTTAGGACAGACTAATGAAAAACTGTTTTTT.

The chain carries TRBV29-1 and TRBJ2-1; unclear D gene. The CDR3 loop spans 12 amino acids. CDR1 and CDR2 (germline): SQVTM, ANQGSEA. Trimming cost V 4 bases and J 6 bases, with 10 bases left between them. CDR3 in amino acids: CSVGVSPNEQFF. Written as DNA, the CDR3 is TGCAGCGTTGGTGTCAGTCCCAATGAGCAGTTCTTC.

This clone was counted only a few times. The chain uses TRBV6-5 and TRBJ2-7; 8 positions agree with TRBD2. CDR1 MNHEY and CDR2 SVGAGI come from the germline V gene. The CDR3 is made up of 15 amino acids. V was pared by 4 bases and J by 1 base, with 6 bases of the junction left unmatched. CDR3 sequence: CASSSGTRGSYEQYF. For the CDR3, the DNA is TGTGCCAGCAGTTCCGGGACTAGGGGGTCCTACGAGCAGTACTTC.

This chain uses TRBV6-5 with TRBJ1-2; TRBD1 is a possible D gene (6 bases). Germline values: CDR1 MNHEY, CDR2 SVGAGI. The V end lost 7 bases, the J end lost 6 bases, and 15 bases lay between the germline ends. CDR3 length: 13 residues. The CDR3 protein is CASKQGSADGYTF. CDR3 nucleotide sequence: TGTGCCAGCAAACAGGGTTCGGCGGATGGCTACACCTTC.

The V and J genes are TRBV4-3 and TRBJ1-6, with a tentative D call TRBD1 (5 bases). The V gene's germline CDR1 is LGHNA and CDR2 YSLEER. This CDR3 is built from 17 residues. Deletions cut 7 bases from V and 0 bases from J, with 16 bases between. CDR3 bases: TGCGCCAGCAAACCCCACCACAGGAGCTCCTATAATTCACCCCTCCACTTT. Residues: CASKPHHRSSYNSPLHF.

This clone occurred a few times. The chain recombines TRBV5-6 with TRBJ1-1; D is uncertain. This CDR3 contains 14 residues. Germline-derived CDR1 and CDR2 are SGHDT and YYEEEE. Trimming pared 2 bases from V and 0 bases from J, leaving 8 bases between. The CDR3 loop is CASSFISMNTEAFF. Written as DNA, the CDR3 is TGTGCCAGCAGCTTTATATCGATGAACACTGAAGCTTTCTTT.

The chain has TRBV30 and TRBJ1-5; D is ambiguous. Germline CDR1 and CDR2: GTSNPN and SVGIG (reference sequence). This CDR3 region has 15 residues. V was pared by 2 bases and J by 5 bases, with 16 bases between. The CDR3 nucleotides read TGTGCCTGGAGTTCGGGTCGGCAGCTGTATCAGCCCCAGCATTTT. Translated, it gives CAWSSGRQLYQPQHF.

The V and J genes are TRBV7-2 and TRBJ1-5; a possible D gene is TRBD1 (6 bases). The CDR3 is 14 amino acids. Trimming stripped 5 bases from V and 6 bases from J, with 14 bases between. Germline assignment: CDR1 SGHTA and CDR2 FQGNSA. In nucleotides, the CDR3 is TGTGCCAGCAGCGCAATACAGGGAAGTCAGCCCCAGCATTTT. This translates into CASSAIQGSQPQHF. Using reference TRBV7-2 and TRBJ1-5 for the parts outside the CDR3, the full variable domain is GAGVSQSPSNKVTEKGKDVELRCDPISGHTALYWYRQSLGQGLEFLIYFQGNSAPDKSGLPSDRFSAERTGGSVSTLTIQRTQQEDSAVYLCASSAIQGSQPQHFGDGTRLSIL.

This sequence joins TRBV30 and TRBJ1-6, with a possible D match to TRBD1 (5 bases). Germline CDR1 reads GTSNPN; CDR2 reads SVGIG (reference sequence). Between the trimmed V and J ends, which lost 3 bases and 7 bases, there was a span of 10 bases. There are 13 residues in the CDR3. The CDR3: CAWRGGFNSPLHF. The CDR3 region has the DNA TGTGCCTGGAGGGGGGGTTTCAATTCACCCCTCCACTTT.

This chain uses TRBV4-3 with TRBJ1-5, with TRBD1 matching over 8 bases. Germline values: CDR1 LGHNA, CDR2 YSLEER. The J segment lost 6 bases and the V segment lost 1 base, leaving 5 bases of the junction unmatched. This CDR3 comprises 15 residues. For the CDR3, the DNA is TGCGCCAGCAGCCAAGCAATTGACAGGGGTCAGCCCCAGCATTTT. This encodes CASSQAIDRGQPQHF.

V and J are TRBV5-8 and TRBJ1-2, with D tentatively TRBD1 (6 bases). There are 14 residues in the CDR3. Germline values: CDR1 SGHTS, CDR2 YDEGEE. Trimming left V 2 bases short and J 3 bases short, with 11 bases between. The CDR3 DNA follows: TGTGCCAGCAGCTTACCGGGGGCGGACTATGGCTACACCTTC. This gives the protein CASSLPGADYGYTF.

V gene TRBV18 combines with J gene TRBJ2-2; 11 bases align to TRBD1. The ends lost 5 bases at V and 3 bases at J; junction bases unmatched: 5. This CDR3 is built from 16 residues. The germline V gene has CDR1 KGHSH and CDR2 LQKENI. The CDR3: CASSSGQGAYTGELFF. The CDR3 region has the DNA TGTGCCAGCTCATCTGGACAGGGGGCGTACACCGGGGAGCTGTTTTTT.

V and J are TRBV5-3 and TRBJ1-5; D remains unclear. TRBV5-3 is designated an ORF whose function remains uncertain. The CDR3 has 16 residues. The V gene lost 5 bases and the J gene lost 2 bases, with 17 bases spanning the gap. The CDR3 bases are TGTGCCAGAAGTTGTTTCCCACAGCTGGGCAATCAGCCCCAGCATTTT. Translated, it gives CARSCFPQLGNQPQHF.

The V gene is TRBV5-8, the J gene TRBJ2-2; a weak D match, TRBD1 (6 bases). Germline assignment: CDR1 SGHTS and CDR2 YDEGEE. V lost 5 bases to trimming and J lost 1 base, with 15 bases between them. This CDR3 spans 16 amino acids. The CDR3 protein is CASRLRGSRNTGELFF. DNA for the CDR3: TGTGCCAGCAGGTTGAGGGGGTCGAGGAACACCGGGGAGCTGTTTTTT. The entire variable domain, with the rest obtained from reference TRBV5-8 and TRBJ2-2, is as follows: EAGVTQSPTHLIKTRGQQATLRCSPISGHTSVYWYQQALGLGLQFLLWYDEGEERNRGNFPPRFSGRQFPNYSSELNVNALELEDSALYLCASRLRGSRNTGELFFGEGSRLTVL.

The chain joins TRBV5-1 to TRBJ2-2, with D perhaps matching TRBD2 (6 bases). The CDR3 totals 14 residues. The germline CDR1 and CDR2 sequences are SGHRS and YFSETQ. V lost 5 bases to trimming and J lost 5 bases, with 13 bases between them. The CDR3 DNA sequence: TGCGCCAGCAGGGGCTCCCGGGGGACCGGGGAGCTGTTTTTT. Amino acid sequence: CASRGSRGTGELFF. Full variable domain (outside the CDR3, taken from reference TRBV5-1 and TRBJ2-2): KAGVTQTPRYLIKTRGQQVTLSCSPISGHRSVSWYQQTPGQGLQFLFEYFSETQRNKGNFPGRFSGRQFSNSRSEMNVSTLELGDSALYLCASRGSRGTGELFFGEGSRLTVL.

The gene calls are TRBV19 and TRBJ1-1, with D maybe TRBD1 (5 bases). This CDR3 is built from 14 residues. V shed 5 bases and J shed 3 bases, with 13 bases lying between them. Per the germline V gene, CDR1 is LNHDA and CDR2 is SQIVND (reference sequence). The DNA of the CDR3 is TGTGCCAGTAGTGAATTGGGGGGGGACACTGAAGCTTTCTTT. Protein sequence: CASSELGGDTEAFF.

The gene calls are TRBV6-5 and TRBJ1-2; possible D gene TRBD1, 6 bases. CDR3 length equals 13 residues. Germline CDR1 MNHEY, CDR2 SVGAGI. V shed 6 bases and J shed 8 bases, with 16 bases lying between them. The CDR3 DNA reads as TGTGCCAGCAGCCAAACAGGGCCGGGAGGCTACACCTTC. Its protein product is CASSQTGPGGYTF.

This rearrangement joins TRBV7-2 to TRBJ1-1; D not resolved. The CDR3 totals 15 residues. CDR1 SGHTA and CDR2 FQGNSA come from the germline V gene. Trimming removed 5 bases from V and 2 bases from J, with 15 bases in between. CDR3 amino acids: CASSVEPGANTEAFF. The CDR3 nucleotides are TGTGCCAGCAGCGTGGAACCGGGTGCCAACACTGAAGCTTTCTTT.

There are many counts of this clone. The chain links TRBV9 to TRBJ2-2; D gene unclear. The CDR3 runs to 16 residues. Germline-derived CDR1 and CDR2 are SGDLS and YYNGEE. V was pared by 2 bases and J by 1 base, with 12 bases between. The CDR3 region has the DNA TGTGCCAGCAGCGTCCGGGTTAGAGGGAACACCGGGGAGCTGTTTTTT. This gives the protein CASSVRVRGNTGELFF.

The DNA of the CDR3 is TGTGCCAGCTCACCACTGGAGGGGCAGTTCTTC. It translates to CASSPLEGQFF. This chain connects TRBV18 to TRBJ2-1, with D possibly being TRBD2 (6 bases). The CDR3 extends over 11 amino acids. V lost 1 base and J lost 12, with 7 bases in between. Germline V CDR1 and CDR2: KGHSH, LQKENI. The variable domain in full, completed from reference TRBV18 and TRBJ2-1, reads NAGVMQNPRHLVRRRGQEARLRCSPMKGHSHVYWYRQLPEEGLKFMVYLQKENIIDESGMPKERFSAEFPKEGPSILRIQQVVRGDSAAYFCASSPLEGQFFGPGTRLTVL.

This chain connects TRBV10-3 to TRBJ2-1, with 7 bases aligning to TRBD1. This CDR3 has 14 amino acids. Per germline, CDR1 ENHRY and CDR2 SYGVKD. V gave up 5 bases and J gave up 2 bases; unmatched junction bases: 3. Here the CDR3 DNA reads TGTGCCATCAGTCCCGGGACAGCCTACAATGAGCAGTTCTTC. Translating gives CAISPGTAYNEQFF.